The rows below give T cell receptor beta chains drawn from one sample of a study of T cells after yellow fever vaccination. TCRdb analysed the 5' RACE reads with MiXCR anew, one entry per CDR3 protein. Of about 260,000 distinct CDR3 sequences listed, around 13% are singletons. The sequenced sample was CD4+ T cells sorted from PBMCs, obtained 45 days after the yellow fever booster vaccination. These receptors were taken from a man aged 25-45 years who received the YFV17D yellow fever vaccine. Each CDR3 is given with its conserved first and last residue.

TRBV9,TRBJ2-2,CASSSGWGTGELFF
TRBV6-1,TRBJ2-1,CASIIRGAGRQFF
TRBV29-1,TRBJ2-7,CSATTGGSHEQYF
TRBV5-3,TRBJ2-5,CASSPFGQGQETQYF
TRBV5-6,TRBJ2-2,CASSFLPGGLANTGELFF
TRBV12-3/TRBV12-4,TRBJ2-7,CASRGPERREQYF
TRBV5-6,TRBJ2-1,CASSLQIEQFF
TRBV6-1,TRBJ1-1,CASSLDRVSTEAFF
TRBV5-5,TRBJ2-2,CVSSPWVSGELFF
TRBV20-1,TRBJ2-5,CSVQRREQETQYF
TRBV5-1,TRBJ2-1,CASSLQQGSYNEQFF
TRBV12-3/TRBV12-4,TRBJ2-7,CASSWGSGTSPMEQYF
TRBV28,TRBJ1-2,CASSIPLRTGGYGYTF
TRBV3-1,TRBJ2-6,CASSHSGAGANVLTF
TRBV28,TRBJ2-5,CASSWGTLPETQYF
TRBV11-2,TRBJ1-4,CASSLDRGTTNEKLFF
TRBV7-2,TRBJ1-1,CASSPSGVMNTEAFF
TRBV5-5,TRBJ2-5,CASSWMAVQETQYF
TRBV20-1,TRBJ2-3,CSAERVADGTDTQYF
TRBV7-9,TRBJ2-7,CASSPRDKSYEQYF
TRBV12-3/TRBV12-4,TRBJ1-2,CASIPGTGNYGYTF
TRBV5-8,TRBJ2-2,CASSLAIGLLAGELFF
TRBV27,TRBJ2-5,CASRGTQYF
TRBV15,TRBJ2-5,CATSRGGTSGSQTQYF
TRBV4-3,TRBJ2-1,CASSQASSGRASYNEQFF